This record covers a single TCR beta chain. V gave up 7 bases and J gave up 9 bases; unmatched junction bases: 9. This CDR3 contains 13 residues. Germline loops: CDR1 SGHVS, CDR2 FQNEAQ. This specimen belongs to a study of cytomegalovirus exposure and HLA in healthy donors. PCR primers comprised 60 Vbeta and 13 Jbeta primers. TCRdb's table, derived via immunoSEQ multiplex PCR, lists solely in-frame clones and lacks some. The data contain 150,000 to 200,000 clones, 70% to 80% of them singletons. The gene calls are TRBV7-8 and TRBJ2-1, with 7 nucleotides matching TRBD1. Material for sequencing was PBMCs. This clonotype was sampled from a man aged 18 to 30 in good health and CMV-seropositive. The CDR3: CASTRTGTGEQFF. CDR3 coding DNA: TGTGCCAGCACCCGGACAGGTACTGGTGAGCAGTTCTTC.